What follows are 9 T cell receptor beta chains derived from one specimen sequenced in a study of control samples from healthy donors and cancer patients. Data came from immunoSEQ multiplex PCR; TCRdb stores just in-frame clones and leaves some out. The table lists under 200,000 clones, approximately 94% of them singletons. The source material was blood. These receptors all come from a woman between 35 and 50 years old in good health.

The DNA of the CDR3 is TGTGCCAGCAGCCCTTGGACAGCCGTTGGTACCGGGGAGCTGTTTTTT. This gives the protein CASSPWTAVGTGELFF. The chain recombines TRBV7-2 with TRBJ2-2; possible D gene TRBD1, 6 bases. From germline, CDR1 is SGHTA and CDR2 FQGNSA. Trimming pared 5 bases from V and 5 bases from J, leaving 18 bases between. CDR3 length: 16 residues.

The chain uses TRBV7-9 and TRBJ2-3; TRBD2 matches 8 bases. The germline CDR1 and CDR2 sequences are SEHNR and FQNEAQ (reference sequence). V lost 10 bases to trimming and J lost 4 bases; unmatched junction nucleotides: 19. The CDR3 spans 17 residues. CDR3 in amino acids: CAIPIRSKRELADTQYF. The DNA for the CDR3 is TGTGCCATCCCCATTCGGAGCAAGCGGGAGCTCGCAGATACGCAGTATTTT. Complete variable domain (other parts from reference TRBV7-9 and TRBJ2-3): DTGVSQNPRHKITKRGQNVTFRCDPISEHNRLYWYRQTLGQGPEFLTYFQNEAQLEKSRLLSDRFSAERPKGSFSTLEIQRTEQGDSAMYLCAIPIRSKRELADTQYFGPGTRLTVL.

The V gene is TRBV18, the J gene TRBJ2-2; D remains ambiguous. The V end lost 6 bases, the J end lost 4 bases, and 15 bases lay between the germline ends. The CDR3 has 15 amino acids. The V gene's germline CDR1 is KGHSH and CDR2 LQKENI. The CDR3 DNA is TGTGCCAGCTCCTCTGACCGGGTCGCCACCGGGGAGCTGTTTTTT. Its protein is CASSSDRVATGELFF.

The rearrangement uses TRBV6-5 and TRBJ1-2; a weak D match, TRBD1 (6 bases). Per the germline V gene, CDR1 is MNHEY and CDR2 is SVGAGI. The CDR3 is 14 residues long. The V gene lost 4 bases and the J gene lost 3 bases, with 12 bases spanning the gap. The DNA for the CDR3 is TGTGCCAGCAGTTTTCTCCGGACAGACTATGGCTACACCTTC. This translates into CASSFLRTDYGYTF.

The CDR3 nucleotides read TGTGCCAGCAGTGGTCGACTAGCGGGGGCCATCACAGATACGCAGTATTTT. The encoded protein is CASSGRLAGAITDTQYF. The V gene is TRBV6-1, the J gene TRBJ2-3; 12 bases map to TRBD2. Germline V CDR1 and CDR2: MNHNS, SASEGT. The CDR3 is 17 amino acids. With V trimmed by 4 bases and J by 2 bases, 7 bases remained unmatched.

The rearrangement links TRBV4-2 to TRBJ2-2, with no clear D. The CDR3 is 12 residues long. Germline V gene lookup returns CDR1 LGHNA and CDR2 YNFKEQ. Trimming pared 4 bases from V and 6 bases from J, leaving 6 bases between. In DNA, the CDR3 is TGTGCCAGCAGCCTAGGTGCCGGGGAGCTGTTTTTT. Amino acids: CASSLGAGELFF.

This rearrangement joins TRBV27 to TRBJ1-3; D unclear. From germline, CDR1 is MNHEY and CDR2 SMNVEV (reference sequence). The CDR3 sequence is 14 residues long. The ends were cut back, 6 bases at V and 0 bases at J, with 9 bases in the middle. The CDR3 sequence is CASSHHRSGNTIYF. CDR3 in DNA: TGTGCCAGCAGCCATCATCGCTCTGGAAACACCATATATTTT.

The chain combines TRBV7-9 with TRBJ2-1; 7 bases match TRBD2. The CDR3 has 14 amino acids. In germline, CDR1 is SEHNR, CDR2 FQNEAQ (reference sequence). With 2 bases clipped from V and 9 bases from J, the junction kept 7 bases outside the gene matches. CDR3 sequence reads: CASSLQRGHSEQFF. CDR3 nucleotide sequence: TGTGCCAGCAGCTTACAGCGGGGTCATTCTGAGCAGTTCTTC.

The genes are TRBV12-3 or TRBV12-4 and TRBJ1-5, with D perhaps matching TRBD1 (5 bases). This CDR3 has 13 amino acids. V was clipped by 6 bases and J by 6 bases, with 12 bases between them. The CDR3 region has the DNA TGTGCCAGCAGCCCCAGGGAGCTTCAGCCCCAGCATTTT. This codes for CASSPRELQPQHF.